This T cell receptor (beta chain) was obtained from a study of neoadjuvant anti-PD-1 for oral cavity cancer. Study overall: Patients without progression received a fourth nivolumab dose around day 43, then surgical resection on days 50-56.

The CDR3 is 15 residues long. The germline V gene has CDR1 MNHEY and CDR2 SMNVEV (reference sequence). V lost 4 bases to trimming and J lost 6 bases; unmatched junction nucleotides: 9. Some clones are missing from TCRdb's copy, which holds only in-frame ones; the method was immunoSEQ multiplex PCR. Found here are tens of thousands of clones, roughly 45% of them singletons; the top ten hold approximately 40%. Sample time point: after neoadjuvant nivolumab, at surgical resection. This clone was seen a handful of times. The sample consisted of tumor tissue, taken after nivolumab (anti-PD-1) treatment. This sequence joins TRBV27 and TRBJ2-1; 7 positions match TRBD1. The receptor was derived from a person aged 35 to 85 with oral cavity squamous cell carcinoma. CDR3 nucleotide sequence: TGTGCCAGCAGTTCCTATTCCGGGACAGCCAATGAGCAGTTCTTC. Translating gives CASSSYSGTANEQFF.